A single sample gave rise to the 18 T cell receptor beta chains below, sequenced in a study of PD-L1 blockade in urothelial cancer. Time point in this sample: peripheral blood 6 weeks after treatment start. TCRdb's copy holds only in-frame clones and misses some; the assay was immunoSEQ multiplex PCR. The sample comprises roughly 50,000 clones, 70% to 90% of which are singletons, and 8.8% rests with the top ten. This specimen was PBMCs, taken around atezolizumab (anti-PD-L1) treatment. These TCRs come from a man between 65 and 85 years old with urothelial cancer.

CDR3 sequence (DNA): TGTGCCAGTAGTGCGGGAGCAGATACGCAGTATTTT. Translated, it gives CASSAGADTQYF. The chain has TRBV19 and TRBJ2-3, with TRBD2 matching 7 bases. The V and J ends lost 5 bases and 4 bases, in that order; junction bases with no gene match: 0. Germline lookup yields CDR1 LNHDA and CDR2 SQIVND (reference sequence). This CDR3 contains 12 residues.

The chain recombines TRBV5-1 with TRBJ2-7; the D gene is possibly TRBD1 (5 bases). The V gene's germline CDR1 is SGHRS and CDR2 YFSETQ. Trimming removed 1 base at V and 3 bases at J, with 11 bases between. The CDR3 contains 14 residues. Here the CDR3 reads CASSLRGTNYEQYF. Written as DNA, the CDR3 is TGCGCCAGCAGCTTGAGGGGAACTAACTACGAGCAGTACTTC.

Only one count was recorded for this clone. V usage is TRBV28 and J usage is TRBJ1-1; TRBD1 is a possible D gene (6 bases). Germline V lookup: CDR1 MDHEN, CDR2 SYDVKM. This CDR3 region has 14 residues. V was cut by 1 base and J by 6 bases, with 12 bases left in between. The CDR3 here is CASSLFGQKSEAFF. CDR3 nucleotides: TGTGCCAGCAGTTTATTCGGACAGAAGTCTGAAGCTTTCTTT. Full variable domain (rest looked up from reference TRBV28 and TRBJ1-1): DVKVTQSSRYLVKRTGEKVFLECVQDMDHENMFWYRQDPGLGLRLIYFSYDVKMKEKGDIPEGYSVSREKKERFSLILESASTNQTSMYLCASSLFGQKSEAFFGQGTRLTVV.

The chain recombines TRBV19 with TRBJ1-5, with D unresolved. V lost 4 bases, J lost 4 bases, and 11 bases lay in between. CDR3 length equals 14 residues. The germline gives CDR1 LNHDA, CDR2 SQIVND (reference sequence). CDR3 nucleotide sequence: TGTGCCAGTAGTACCCAGGCCCTTAATCAGCCCCAGCATTTT. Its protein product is CASSTQALNQPQHF.

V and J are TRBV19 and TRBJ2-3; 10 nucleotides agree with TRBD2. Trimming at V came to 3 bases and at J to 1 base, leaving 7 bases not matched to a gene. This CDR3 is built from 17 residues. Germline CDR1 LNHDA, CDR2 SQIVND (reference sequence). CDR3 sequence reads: CASSIASSGRRTDTQYF. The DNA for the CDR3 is TGTGCCAGTAGTATTGCCTCTAGCGGGAGACGCACAGATACGCAGTATTTT.

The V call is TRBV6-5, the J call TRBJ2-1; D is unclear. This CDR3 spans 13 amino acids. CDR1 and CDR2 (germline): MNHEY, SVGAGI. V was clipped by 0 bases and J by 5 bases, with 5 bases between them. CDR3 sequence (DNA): TGTGCCAGCAGTTACTCGTTCAACAATGAGCAGTTCTTC. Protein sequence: CASSYSFNNEQFF.

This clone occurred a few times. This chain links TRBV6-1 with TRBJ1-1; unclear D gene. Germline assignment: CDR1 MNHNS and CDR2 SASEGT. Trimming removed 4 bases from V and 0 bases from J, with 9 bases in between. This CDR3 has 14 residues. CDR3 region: CASSVRTLNTEAFF. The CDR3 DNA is TGTGCCAGCAGTGTACGGACTTTGAACACTGAAGCTTTCTTT.

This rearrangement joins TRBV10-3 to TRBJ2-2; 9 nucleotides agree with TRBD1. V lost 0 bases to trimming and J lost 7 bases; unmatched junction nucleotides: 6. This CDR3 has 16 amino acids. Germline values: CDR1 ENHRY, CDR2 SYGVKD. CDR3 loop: CAISESGQGLSGELFF. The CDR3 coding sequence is TGTGCCATCAGTGAGTCTGGACAGGGGCTTAGCGGGGAGCTGTTTTTT.

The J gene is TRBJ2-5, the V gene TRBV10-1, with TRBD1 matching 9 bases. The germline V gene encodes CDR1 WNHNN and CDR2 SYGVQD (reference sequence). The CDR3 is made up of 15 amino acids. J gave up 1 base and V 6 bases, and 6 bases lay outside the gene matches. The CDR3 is CASSPGQGGQETQYF. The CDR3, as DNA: TGCGCCAGCAGCCCGGGACAGGGAGGCCAAGAGACCCAGTACTTC.

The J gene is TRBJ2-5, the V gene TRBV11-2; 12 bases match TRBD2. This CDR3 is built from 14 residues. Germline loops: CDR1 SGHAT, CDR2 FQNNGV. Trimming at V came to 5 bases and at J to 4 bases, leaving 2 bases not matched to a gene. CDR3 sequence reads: CASSQGLAGETQYF. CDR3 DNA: TGTGCCAGCAGCCAGGGACTAGCGGGAGAGACCCAGTACTTC.

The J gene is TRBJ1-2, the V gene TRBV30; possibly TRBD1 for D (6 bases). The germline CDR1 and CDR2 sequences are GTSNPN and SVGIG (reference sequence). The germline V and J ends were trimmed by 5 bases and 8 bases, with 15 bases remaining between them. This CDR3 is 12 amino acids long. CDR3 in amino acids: CAWSRGWEGYTF. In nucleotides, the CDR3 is TGTGCCTGGTCCAGGGGTTGGGAAGGCTACACCTTC.

In nucleotides, the CDR3 is TGTGCCAGCAGCCCGGACTCCCTGGAGACCCAGTACTTC. The encoded protein is CASSPDSLETQYF. The chain combines TRBV5-5 with TRBJ2-5, with TRBD2 as a possible D gene (5 bases). Trimming left V 4 bases short and J 5 bases short, with 12 bases between. This CDR3 contains 13 residues. The germline gives CDR1 SGHKS, CDR2 YYEKEE (reference sequence).

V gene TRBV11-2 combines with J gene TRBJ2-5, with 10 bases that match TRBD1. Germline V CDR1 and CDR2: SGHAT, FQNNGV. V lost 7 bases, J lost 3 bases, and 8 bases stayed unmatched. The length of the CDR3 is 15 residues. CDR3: CASNHPTGGEETQYF. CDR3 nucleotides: TGTGCCAGCAACCACCCGACAGGGGGCGAAGAGACCCAGTACTTC.

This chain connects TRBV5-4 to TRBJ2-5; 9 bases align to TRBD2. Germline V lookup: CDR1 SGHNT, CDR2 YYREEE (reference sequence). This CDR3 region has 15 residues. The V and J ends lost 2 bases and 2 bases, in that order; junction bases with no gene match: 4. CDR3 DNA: TGTGCCAGCAGCTTAGCCAGCGGGAGGCAAGAGACCCAGTACTTC. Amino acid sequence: CASSLASGRQETQYF.

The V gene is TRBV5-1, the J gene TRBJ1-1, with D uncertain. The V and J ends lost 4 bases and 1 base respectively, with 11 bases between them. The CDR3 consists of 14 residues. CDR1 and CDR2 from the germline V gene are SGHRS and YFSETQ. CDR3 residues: CASSPDAGNTEAFF. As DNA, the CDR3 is TGCGCCAGCAGCCCGGACGCGGGGAACACTGAAGCTTTCTTT.

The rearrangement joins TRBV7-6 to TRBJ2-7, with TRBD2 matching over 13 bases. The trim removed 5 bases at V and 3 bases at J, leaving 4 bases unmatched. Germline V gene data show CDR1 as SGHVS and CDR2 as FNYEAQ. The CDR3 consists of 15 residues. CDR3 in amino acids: CASSRTSGGFYEQYF. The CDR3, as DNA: TGTGCCAGCAGCCGGACTAGCGGGGGCTTCTACGAGCAGTACTTC.

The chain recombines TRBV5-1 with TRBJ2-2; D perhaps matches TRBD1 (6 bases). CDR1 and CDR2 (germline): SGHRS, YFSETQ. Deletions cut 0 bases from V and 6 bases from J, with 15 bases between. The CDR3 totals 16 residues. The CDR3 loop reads CASSLGAGESAGELFF. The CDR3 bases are TGCGCCAGCAGCTTGGGAGCAGGGGAAAGCGCCGGGGAGCTGTTTTTT.

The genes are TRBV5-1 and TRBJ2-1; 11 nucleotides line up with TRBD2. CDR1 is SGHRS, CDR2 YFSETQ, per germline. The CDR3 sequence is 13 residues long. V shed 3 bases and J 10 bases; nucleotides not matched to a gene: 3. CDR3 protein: CASSWGTSGEQFF. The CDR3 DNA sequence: TGCGCCAGCAGCTGGGGGACTAGCGGAGAGCAGTTCTTC.